Following are 23 T cell receptor beta chains from one sample sequenced in a study of beta chain features in type 1 diabetes. Study-level findings and limits: For Type 1 diabetes patients, all four CD4+ subsets carried TCRB CDR3s that were moderately but significantly shorter.

cDNA synthesis used the whole RNA isolate, giving expressed TCRB sequences. TCRdb's table, derived via immunoSEQ multiplex PCR, lists solely in-frame clones and lacks some. Found here are hundreds of thousands of clones, 14% of them singletons; the top ten hold around 0.016%. Their antigen targets remain unknown. Sequenced sample: naive CD4+ T cells from blood. Receptors were obtained from a man aged 25-45 years with type 1 diabetes.

The chain employs TRBV18 and TRBJ2-3; 8 bases match TRBD1. The CDR3 sequence is 19 residues long. The germline CDR1 and CDR2 sequences are KGHSH and LQKENI. Trimming removed 0 bases from V and 1 base from J; junction bases left unmatched: 12. The CDR3 region is CASSPPLDTGGRGTDTQYF. In DNA, the CDR3 is TGTGCCAGCTCACCACCCTTAGACACAGGGGGGAGAGGCACAGATACGCAGTATTTT.

This chain connects TRBV9 to TRBJ2-1; TRBD1 matches 7 bases. The CDR3 covers 18 residues. Per germline, CDR1 SGDLS and CDR2 YYNGEE. The V and J ends lost 0 bases and 3 bases, in that order; junction bases with no gene match: 12. The CDR3 coding sequence is TGTGCCAGCAGCGTAGGCGCGGCTGGGACAGTAATCTACAATGAGCAGTTCTTC. It is translated as CASSVGAAGTVIYNEQFF.

V gene TRBV2 combines with J gene TRBJ2-7, with TRBD1 matching 9 bases. The CDR3 contains 13 residues. CDR1 SNHLY and CDR2 FYNNEI come from the germline V gene. V trimming: 5 bases; J trimming: 7 bases; junction bases outside the gene matches: 6. The CDR3 spells CASSPGQGDEQYF. For the CDR3, the DNA is TGTGCCAGCAGTCCGGGACAGGGTGATGAGCAGTACTTC.

This clone has more than one count but fewer than ten. DNA for the CDR3: TGTGCCAGCAGCCGCACCCAGCGGGTCGGGCACGAGCAGTACTTC. Translation gives CASSRTQRVGHEQYF. The chain combines TRBV7-2 with TRBJ2-7, with D possibly matching TRBD2 (6 bases). This CDR3 spans 15 amino acids. The germline V gene encodes CDR1 SGHTA and CDR2 FQGNSA. V lost 5 bases, J lost 5 bases, and 19 bases lay in between.

The CDR3 sequence is CASRKDRGSAGELFF. In DNA, the CDR3 is TGTGCCAGCAGGAAGGACAGGGGATCGGCCGGGGAGCTGTTTTTT. The chain combines TRBV7-8 with TRBJ2-2; 9 positions match TRBD1. Germline loops: CDR1 SGHVS, CDR2 FQNEAQ. The junction had 8 bases not matched to a gene; V was cut back by 6 bases and J by 6 bases. The CDR3 covers 15 residues. Using reference TRBV7-8 and TRBJ2-2 for the parts outside the CDR3, the full variable domain is GAGVSQSPRYKVAKRGQDVALRCDPISGHVSLFWYQQALGQGPEFLTYFQNEAQLDKSGLPSDRFFAERPEGSVSTLKIQRTQQEDSAVYLCASRKDRGSAGELFFGEGSRLTVL.

V usage is TRBV5-4 and J usage is TRBJ2-1, with 8 bases lining up with TRBD2. CDR3 length: 12 amino acids. Germline assignment: CDR1 SGHNT and CDR2 YYREEE (reference sequence). Trimming removed 4 bases from V and 8 bases from J; junction bases left unmatched: 2. CDR3 region: CASSTAGDEQFF. CDR3 DNA sequence: TGTGCCAGCAGCACAGCGGGAGATGAGCAGTTCTTC.

This clone has a handful of counts. The chain carries TRBV7-3 and TRBJ2-3, with a weak D call TRBD2 (5 bases). The length of the CDR3 is 13 residues. CDR1 is SGHTA, CDR2 FQGTGA, per germline. Trimming removed 5 bases at V and 6 bases at J, with 12 bases between. The CDR3 loop reads CASSQSGSDTQYF. CDR3 DNA: TGTGCCAGCAGCCAATCGGGATCCGATACGCAGTATTTT.

This clone has only a few counts. This rearrangement joins TRBV6-6 to TRBJ2-5; D may be TRBD1 (5 bases). Germline CDR1 MNHNY, CDR2 SVGAGI (reference sequence). This CDR3 has 15 amino acids. Deletions cut 0 bases from V and 4 bases from J, with 12 bases between. The CDR3 spells CASSYSGLVGETQYF. In DNA, the CDR3 is TGTGCCAGCAGTTACTCGGGGCTGGTGGGAGAGACCCAGTACTTC.

This clone was counted between two and nine times. This chain links TRBV7-9 with TRBJ2-5; a weak D match, TRBD1 (6 bases). The CDR3 length is 14 residues. Trimming shortened V by 3 bases and J by 5 bases, and 13 bases separated the two germline ends. Germline loops: CDR1 SEHNR, CDR2 FQNEAQ (reference sequence). The chain's CDR3 is CASSFTGSGETQYF. DNA for the CDR3: TGTGCCAGCAGCTTTACAGGGAGTGGGGAGACCCAGTACTTC.

There are a few counts of this clone. V is TRBV19 and J is TRBJ2-2; D is possibly TRBD1 (6 bases). V gave up 7 bases and J gave up 1 base, with 10 bases separating them. This CDR3 has 14 amino acids. Germline CDR1 is LNHDA and CDR2 is SQIVND (reference sequence). The CDR3 DNA is TGTGCCAGTACCCCGGACAGGAACACCGGGGAGCTGTTTTTT. Residues: CASTPDRNTGELFF.

The chain employs TRBV5-1 and TRBJ2-1; 8 bases align to TRBD2. Germline lookup yields CDR1 SGHRS and CDR2 YFSETQ. This CDR3 is 17 amino acids long. V lost 4 bases and J lost 1; bases outside the gene matches: 10. The CDR3 region has the DNA TGCGCCAGCAGCGCCACGACAGCGGGAGCGTCCTACAATGAGCAGTTCTTC. Amino acids: CASSATTAGASYNEQFF.

The rearrangement links TRBV4-2 to TRBJ2-7; 7 bases fit TRBD1. V shed 3 bases, J shed 1 base, and the junction held 9 bases outside the gene matches. The CDR3 has 16 amino acids. Germline assignment: CDR1 LGHNA and CDR2 YNFKEQ. Here the CDR3 DNA reads TGTGCCAGCAGCCAGCAGCTGGACAGGAGTTCCTACGAGCAGTACTTC. This sequence encodes CASSQQLDRSSYEQYF.

The chain uses TRBV2 and TRBJ2-1, with a tentative D call TRBD2 (6 bases). The CDR3 consists of 13 residues. V lost 0 bases to trimming and J lost 9 bases, with 9 bases between them. Germline values: CDR1 SNHLY, CDR2 FYNNEI. CDR3 sequence: CASSEALEGEQFF. CDR3 nucleotide sequence: TGTGCCAGCAGTGAAGCCCTGGAGGGTGAGCAGTTCTTC.

This clone was picked up a small number of times. The chain combines TRBV7-2 with TRBJ2-3; D call uncertain. Germline assignment: CDR1 SGHTA and CDR2 FQGNSA. The CDR3 is 11 amino acids. Trimming took off 6 bases at V and 2 bases at J, with 3 bases between the two ends. CDR3 in DNA: TGTGCCAGCAGACTCACAGATACGCAGTATTTT. As protein: CASRLTDTQYF.

The sample holds a few counts of this clone. V usage is TRBV19 and J usage is TRBJ1-5; 9 bases are shared with TRBD1. Germline assignment: CDR1 LNHDA and CDR2 SQIVND (reference sequence). J was trimmed by 4 bases and V by 7 bases; bases with no gene match: 2. The CDR3 length is 13 residues. The CDR3 DNA is TGTGCCAGTAATGACAGGGGGAATCAGCCCCAGCATTTT. Its translation is CASNDRGNQPQHF.

V is TRBV27 and J is TRBJ1-3, with D hard to call. CDR3 length: 15 residues. Germline assignment: CDR1 MNHEY and CDR2 SMNVEV (reference sequence). Trimming cost V 6 bases and J 0 bases, with 12 bases left between them. DNA for the CDR3: TGTGCCAGCAGAAGAGACTTCGACTCTGGAAACACCATATATTTT. Amino acids: CASRRDFDSGNTIYF.

The chain has TRBV7-9 and TRBJ2-5; TRBD1 might be the D (6 bases). V was shortened by 3 bases and J by 5 bases, with 13 bases between the two germline ends. The V gene's germline CDR1 is SEHNR and CDR2 FQNEAQ (reference sequence). There are 14 residues in the CDR3. The CDR3 bases are TGTGCCAGCAGCTTCCAGGGGCTGGGGGAGACCCAGTACTTC. Amino acids: CASSFQGLGETQYF.

V gene TRBV4-2 combines with J gene TRBJ1-1, with TRBD1 matching over 10 bases. V shed 5 bases and J 9 bases; nucleotides not matched to a gene: 12. The CDR3 is made up of 15 amino acids. CDR1 is LGHNA and CDR2 is YNFKEQ in the germline V gene. The DNA for the CDR3 is TGTGCCAGCAGCGACAAGACAGGGGGCGCCGGTCAAGCTTTCTTT. Its protein is CASSDKTGGAGQAFF.

V gene TRBV5-1 combines with J gene TRBJ2-1; 11 nucleotides align to TRBD2. The CDR3 is 15 residues long. V lost 3 bases and J lost 6; bases outside the gene matches: 5. Per germline, CDR1 SGHRS and CDR2 YFSETQ. The chain's CDR3 is CASSSTTSGINEQFF. CDR3 nucleotides: TGCGCCAGCAGCTCCACGACTAGCGGGATCAATGAGCAGTTCTTC. Full variable domain (missing parts from reference TRBV5-1 and TRBJ2-1): KAGVTQTPRYLIKTRGQQVTLSCSPISGHRSVSWYQQTPGQGLQFLFEYFSETQRNKGNFPGRFSGRQFSNSRSEMNVSTLELGDSALYLCASSSTTSGINEQFFGPGTRLTVL.

On this clone: The junction and the germline gene differ at one end; a read error may be behind it. V usage is TRBV5-4 and J usage is TRBJ2-1; D is unresolved. CDR3 length: 11 residues. Germline CDR1 SGHNT, CDR2 YYREEE (reference sequence). This chain's CDR3 is CASSLDSISLF. Written as DNA, the CDR3 is TGTGCCAGCAGCTTGGATTCTATTTCGCTCTTC.

This clone has just a few counts. The V and J genes are TRBV6-5 and TRBJ2-7, with a possible D match to TRBD2 (5 bases). V lost 6 bases and J 4 bases, leaving 19 bases between the germline ends. The CDR3 runs 15 residues. CDR1 is MNHEY, CDR2 SVGAGI, per germline. DNA of the CDR3: TGTGCCAGCAGACCCAGCGGTACCCTGAGTTACGAGCAGTACTTC. Encoded protein: CASRPSGTLSYEQYF.

The chain's CDR3 is CASSATSGTSYNEQFF. Written as DNA, the CDR3 is TGTGCCAGCAGCGCAACTAGCGGAACCTCCTACAATGAGCAGTTCTTC. J is TRBJ2-1 and V is TRBV7-2; 8 bases align to TRBD2. The V segment lost 5 bases and the J segment 0 bases; nucleotides outside the gene matches: 6. Germline lookup yields CDR1 SGHTA and CDR2 FQGNSA. CDR3 size: 16 residues.

This clone was observed a handful of times. The chain carries TRBV5-1 and TRBJ2-2; D unresolved. Deletions cut 0 bases from V and 1 base from J, with 7 bases between. Per germline, CDR1 SGHRS and CDR2 YFSETQ. CDR3 size: 15 residues. In nucleotides, the CDR3 is TGCGCCAGCAGCTTGGAGGCGGAGAACACCGGGGAGCTGTTTTTT. The encoded protein is CASSLEAENTGELFF.